This T cell receptor beta chain came from a study of glioma-infiltrating T cells after dendritic cell vaccination. Time point: after dendritic cell vaccination, including at tumor progression/relapse. Selection required adequate fresh-frozen tumor tissue plus more than two years' survival data. Measured with immunoSEQ multiplex PCR; TCRdb has only the in-frame clones, and not every one. The sample lists roughly 62,000 clones, roughly four fifths occurring once. The CDR3 length is 14 residues. V was cut by 4 bases and J by 3 bases, with 13 bases left in between. Germline V gene sequence: CDR1 LGHNA, CDR2 YSLEER.

Specimen: blood, collected after dendritic cell vaccination. This TCR came from a human donor with glioblastoma. The chain couples TRBV4-3 to TRBJ2-7; perhaps TRBD1 as D (5 bases). The CDR3 spells CASSPTTANYEQYF. CDR3 coding DNA: TGCGCCAGCAGCCCAACGACAGCTAACTACGAGCAGTACTTC.